Reported below is one T cell receptor beta chain. In the original analysis: Estimates of nucleated cell counts were drawn from the amplification of reference gene primers. Data came from immunoSEQ multiplex PCR; TCRdb stores just in-frame clones and leaves some out. V and J calls and clone size are as listed in that table; D and trimming were resolved from the DNA. The profile shows over 450,000 clones, 89% of them singletons. The data were obtained in a study of blood T cell repertoires in COVID-19. Study details: Collection of acute and convalescent COVID-19 samples took place in the United States, Italy and Spain. Sources were T cells, B-cell-depleted T cells, or PBMCs; the material itself was cDNA or gDNA.

The CDR3 is 21 residues long. Trimming removed 4 bases from V and 2 bases from J; junction bases left unmatched: 14. Germline CDR1 and CDR2: LGHNA and YNFKEQ. The receptor comes from a man in his late teens or twenties with COVID-19, enrolled during active disease. This chain joins TRBV4-2 and TRBJ2-6; 13 positions agree with TRBD2. Sequencing used peripheral blood. The CDR3, as DNA: TGTGCCAGCAGCCCGACTACTAGCGGGGGGGCTTCGGGCCCTGGGGCCAACGTCCTGACTTTC. Translating it yields CASSPTTSGGASGPGANVLTF.